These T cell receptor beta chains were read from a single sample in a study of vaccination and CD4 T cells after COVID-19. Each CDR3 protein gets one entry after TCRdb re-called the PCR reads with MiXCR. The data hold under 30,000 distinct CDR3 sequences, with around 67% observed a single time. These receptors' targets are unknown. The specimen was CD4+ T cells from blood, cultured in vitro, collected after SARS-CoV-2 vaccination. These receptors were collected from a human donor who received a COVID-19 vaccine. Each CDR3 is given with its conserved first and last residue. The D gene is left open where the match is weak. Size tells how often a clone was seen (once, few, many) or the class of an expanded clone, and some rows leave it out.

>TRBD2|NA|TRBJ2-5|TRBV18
TGTGCCAGCTCACCAACCCGGGGGGGCTCAGAGACCCAGTACTTC
CASSPTRGGSETQYF
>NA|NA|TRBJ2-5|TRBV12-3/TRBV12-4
TGTGCCAGCAGTTTAGGGGTACTCCAAGAGACCCAGTACTTC
CASSLGVLQETQYF
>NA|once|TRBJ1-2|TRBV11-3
TGTGCCAGCAGCTCGAAAGCTAACTATGGCTACACCTTC
CASSSKANYGYTF
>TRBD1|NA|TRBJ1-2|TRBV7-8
TGTGCCAGCAGCTTAGCGGACAGGGAATCGTCAGCTAACTATGGCTACACCTTC
CASSLADRESSANYGYTF
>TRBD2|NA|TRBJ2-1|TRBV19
TGTGCCAGTAGTGCACTAAGCGGGGGAGTTTACAATGAGCAGTTCTTC
CASSALSGGVYNEQFF
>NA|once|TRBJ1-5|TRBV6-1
TGTGCCAGCAGTGAAGAATGGGGGGTAGGAAGTCAGCCCCAGCATTTT
CASSEEWGVGSQPQHF
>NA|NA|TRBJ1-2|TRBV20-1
TGCAGTGCTAGAGAGGGGGGGGGCTATGGCTACACCTTC
CSAREGGGYGYTF
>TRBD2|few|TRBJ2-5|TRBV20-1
TGCAGTGCTAGAGATGGCGGGGGGGACTTGGAGACCCAGTACTTC
CSARDGGGDLETQYF
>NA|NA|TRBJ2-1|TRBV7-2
TGTGCCAGCAGCCAGAGCCCAGGGGATGAGCAGTTCTTC
CASSQSPGDEQFF
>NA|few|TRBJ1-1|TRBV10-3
TGTGCCATCAGTGAGTCGACTTCAGGGGCGAACACTGAAGCTTTCTTT
CAISESTSGANTEAFF